This TCR beta chain originates from a study of tumor T cells in aggressive B-cell lymphoma. Sequencing used immunoSEQ multiplex PCR; TCRdb keeps in-frame clones, though not all of them. The sample consists of about 11,000 clones, about nine tenths of them appearing once. CDR1 is SGDLS and CDR2 is YYNGEE in the germline V gene. The CDR3 covers 16 residues. Losses at the gene ends were 4 bases for V and 4 bases for J; bases not matched to a gene: 7. What was sequenced was tumor tissue. This clonotype was obtained from an adult with diffuse large B cell lymphoma. The chain has TRBV9 and TRBJ2-1, with TRBD1 matching over 11 bases. CDR3 coding DNA: TGTGCCAGCAGCCCCACCGGGACAGGGGGGTACAATGAGCAGTTCTTC. Translation gives CASSPTGTGGYNEQFF.